These 31 T cell receptor beta chains share one sample of origin, sequenced in a study of PD-1 blockade in classical Hodgkin lymphoma. Each patient experienced a relapse that followed autologous stem cell transplantation, and brentuximab vedotin exposure varied. Some clones are missing from TCRdb's copy, which holds only in-frame ones; the method was immunoSEQ multiplex PCR. The repertoire has about 110,000 clones, 80% to 90% of them found once; the top ten carry around 20%. This specimen was peripheral blood mononuclear cells (PBMCs), taken before the second cycle of nivolumab. The origin of the receptors is a human donor with classical Hodgkin lymphoma.

This chain links TRBV6-5 with TRBJ1-2; TRBD1 matches at 10 bases. The CDR3 length is 16 residues. Germline V gene data show CDR1 as MNHEY and CDR2 as SVGAGI. The V and J ends lost 0 bases and 2 bases, in that order; junction bases with no gene match: 3. The CDR3 loop reads CASSYSDRGLNYGYTF. As DNA, the CDR3 is TGTGCCAGCAGTTACTCCGACAGGGGGCTCAACTATGGCTACACCTTC.

DNA for the CDR3: TGTGCCAGCAGCTTCCAGGGGGCTCTCCAAGAGACCCAGTACTTC. As protein: CASSFQGALQETQYF. The chain joins TRBV27 to TRBJ2-5, with TRBD1 identical over 8 bases. Germline assignment: CDR1 MNHEY and CDR2 SMNVEV (reference sequence). The V gene end was trimmed by 6 bases and the J gene end by 1 base; junction bases not matched to a gene: 7. CDR3 length: 15 residues.

The V call is TRBV30, the J call TRBJ2-3, with 8 bases aligning to TRBD1. The CDR3 sequence is 14 residues long. V shed 4 bases and J 5 bases; nucleotides not matched to a gene: 8. Per germline, CDR1 GTSNPN and CDR2 SVGIG (reference sequence). The CDR3: CAWIRQGLEDTQYF. CDR3 DNA sequence: TGTGCCTGGATCCGACAGGGGCTCGAAGATACGCAGTATTTT.

The V and J genes are TRBV5-6 and TRBJ2-7; TRBD1 agrees at 8 bases. After removal of 6 bases from V and 3 bases from J, the junction contained 11 bases not matched to a gene. CDR1 is SGHDT and CDR2 is YYEEEE in the germline V gene. This CDR3 region has 15 residues. In DNA, the CDR3 is TGTGCCAGCACCCCCCGGACAGGGTTTGGCTACGAGCAGTACTTC. Protein sequence: CASTPRTGFGYEQYF.

The chain carries TRBV11-2 and TRBJ1-1; D uncertain. This CDR3 spans 17 amino acids. V lost 6 bases to trimming and J lost 0 bases, with 20 bases between them. The germline CDR1 and CDR2 sequences are SGHAT and FQNNGV. The CDR3: CASRVPAYKAMNTEAFF. DNA of the CDR3: TGTGCCAGCAGGGTACCAGCTTATAAGGCTATGAACACTGAAGCTTTCTTT.

In this sample, this clone turned up once. The rearrangement links TRBV5-1 to TRBJ2-3, with a possible D match to TRBD2 (5 bases). Trimming removed 4 bases at V and 4 bases at J, with 13 bases between. The germline CDR1 and CDR2 sequences are SGHRS and YFSETQ. This CDR3 region has 14 residues. CDR3 protein: CASSLASGADTQYF. The CDR3 region has the DNA TGCGCCAGCAGCCTAGCCTCCGGGGCAGATACGCAGTATTTT.

This chain uses TRBV5-1 with TRBJ2-7, with TRBD2 matching over 8 bases. The CDR3 length is 15 residues. Germline-derived CDR1 and CDR2 are SGHRS and YFSETQ. Trimming at V came to 3 bases and at J to 3 bases, leaving 8 bases not matched to a gene. CDR3 amino acids: CASSSELAVNYEQYF. The CDR3 DNA is TGCGCCAGCAGCTCTGAACTAGCGGTTAACTACGAGCAGTACTTC.

The rearrangement links TRBV18 to TRBJ1-1; D gene uncertain. Germline CDR1 and CDR2: KGHSH and LQKENI. The length of the CDR3 is 14 residues. Trimming took 4 bases from V and 0 from J, leaving 9 bases between them. DNA of the CDR3: TGTGCCAGCTCACGCCTTCAAGTGAACACTGAAGCTTTCTTT. It yields the protein CASSRLQVNTEAFF.

The J gene is TRBJ2-2, the V gene TRBV12-5, with D possibly being TRBD1 (5 bases). CDR1 and CDR2 from the germline V gene are LGHNT and FRNRAP. Trimming cost V 2 bases and J 3 bases, with 13 bases left between them. The CDR3 totals 16 residues. DNA of the CDR3: TGTGCTAGTGGTTTGAAGTGTAGGGGTTACACCGGGGAGCTGTTTTTT. Protein: CASGLKCRGYTGELFF.

The CDR3 sequence: CASTPIAGSETQYF. CDR3 nucleotides: TGCGCCAGCACCCCGATAGCGGGATCCGAGACCCAGTACTTC. This rearrangement joins TRBV5-1 to TRBJ2-5, with 8 bases matching TRBD2. From germline, CDR1 is SGHRS and CDR2 YFSETQ. The CDR3 has 14 residues. V gave up 6 bases and J gave up 5 bases; unmatched junction bases: 9.

The gene calls are TRBV6-5 and TRBJ2-1, with D perhaps being TRBD1 or TRBD2 (5 bases each). The CDR3 length is 15 residues. Trimming took 6 bases from V and 0 from J, leaving 12 bases between them. CDR1 is MNHEY and CDR2 is SVGAGI in the germline V gene. The CDR3 coding sequence is TGTGCCAGCAGGGGGCAGGGAGCCTCCTACAATGAGCAGTTCTTC. Amino acid sequence: CASRGQGASYNEQFF.

V and J are TRBV5-8 and TRBJ1-6; D is uncertain. CDR3 length equals 14 residues. Germline V gene data show CDR1 as SGHTS and CDR2 as YDEGEE. V dropped 5 bases and J dropped 6 bases, with 12 bases sitting between them. The CDR3 DNA is TGTGCCAGCAGGAGGCGCGGAACTAATTCACCCCTCCACTTT. Translated: CASRRRGTNSPLHF.

This chain links TRBV5-1 with TRBJ2-1; 9 nucleotides agree with TRBD2. This CDR3 region has 18 residues. CDR1 SGHRS and CDR2 YFSETQ come from the germline V gene. V lost 2 bases and J lost 6; bases outside the gene matches: 15. The CDR3 here is CASSFSGRGRALGNEQFF. In DNA form, the CDR3 reads TGCGCCAGCAGCTTTAGCGGACGCGGGAGGGCCTTGGGCAATGAGCAGTTCTTC.

The chain uses TRBV4-2 and TRBJ2-7; D is unresolved. V lost 0 bases and J 2 bases, leaving 8 bases between the germline ends. There are 14 residues in the CDR3. Germline CDR1 and CDR2: LGHNA and YNFKEQ. The CDR3 DNA is TGTGCCAGCAGCCAAGATCTGAACACCTACGAGCAGTACTTC. Protein: CASSQDLNTYEQYF.

On this clone: A read error may account for a junction end that differs from germline. Distinct nucleotide sequences in the sample also encode this CDR3. This sequence joins TRBV6-1 and TRBJ2-2, with 7 bases matching TRBD1. Germline V CDR1 and CDR2: MNHNS, SASEGT. CDR3 length: 14 residues. CDR3 coding DNA: TGTGCCAGCAGTCCCCAGGGGGACACCGGGGAGTTGTTTTTT. As protein: CASSPQGDTGELFF.

The chain links TRBV5-1 to TRBJ1-2; no definite D call. CDR1 is SGHRS and CDR2 is YFSETQ in the germline V gene. V was clipped by 5 bases and J by 0 bases, with 14 bases between them. This CDR3 has 15 residues. As DNA, the CDR3 is TGCGCCAGCAGACCGAACCCAACAGCTAACTATGGCTACACCTTC. It codes for CASRPNPTANYGYTF.

A few counts support this clone. The rearrangement uses TRBV18 and TRBJ1-2; D remains unclear. The CDR3 covers 14 residues. V lost 2 bases and J 6 bases, leaving 13 bases between the germline ends. The germline V gene has CDR1 KGHSH and CDR2 LQKENI. The CDR3 DNA sequence: TGTGCCAGCTCACCAGGACTCGGGGATAATGGCTACACCTTC. Translation gives CASSPGLGDNGYTF.

The chain carries TRBV27 and TRBJ2-3; 13 bases are shared with TRBD2. Looked up from germline, CDR1 is MNHEY and CDR2 is SMNVEV (reference sequence). V trimming: 5 bases; J trimming: 5 bases; junction bases outside the gene matches: 10. CDR3 size: 17 residues. In DNA form, the CDR3 reads TGTGCCAGCAGTCCTTATGGACTAGCGGGAGAGGGAGATACGCAGTATTTT. This sequence encodes CASSPYGLAGEGDTQYF.

In this sample, this clone turned up a few times. The chain couples TRBV7-9 to TRBJ1-4, with 7 bases fitting TRBD1. V was pared by 4 bases and J by 0 bases, with 5 bases of the junction left unmatched. CDR1 and CDR2 from the germline V gene are SEHNR and FQNEAQ (reference sequence). This CDR3 comprises 16 residues. Here the CDR3 reads CASSSDREATNEKLFF. The CDR3 bases are TGTGCCAGCAGCTCAGACAGGGAGGCAACTAATGAAAAACTGTTTTTT.

This sequence joins TRBV30 and TRBJ2-7; TRBD2 might be the D (5 bases). Germline V gene data show CDR1 as GTSNPN and CDR2 as SVGIG (reference sequence). The CDR3 sequence is 15 residues long. The V end lost 5 bases, the J end lost 0 bases, and 17 bases lay between the germline ends. CDR3 residues: CAWGGEMVSSYEQYF. The DNA of the CDR3 is TGTGCCTGGGGTGGGGAGATGGTCAGCTCCTACGAGCAGTACTTC. The whole variable domain, filled in from reference TRBV30 and TRBJ2-7, reads SQTIHQWPATLVQPVGSPLSLECTVEGTSNPNLYWYRQAAGRGLQLLFYSVGIGQISSEVPQNLSASRPQDRQFILSSKKLLLSDSGFYLCAWGGEMVSSYEQYFGPGTRLTVT.

This chain links TRBV9 with TRBJ2-3; D is possibly TRBD1 or TRBD2 (5 bases each). Trimming took off 3 bases at V and 2 bases at J, with 10 bases between the two ends. Germline V gene lookup returns CDR1 SGDLS and CDR2 YYNGEE. This CDR3 region has 14 residues. The DNA of the CDR3 is TGTGCCAGCAGCGATCGGGGCCTCACAGATACGCAGTATTTT. This codes for CASSDRGLTDTQYF.

CDR3 amino acids: CAIGRNSGNTIYF. CDR3 sequence (DNA): TGTGCCATTGGACGAAACTCTGGAAACACCATATATTTT. The J gene is TRBJ1-3, the V gene TRBV10-3; unclear D gene. V was cut by 9 bases and J by 0 bases, with 9 bases left in between. CDR1 is ENHRY, CDR2 SYGVKD, per germline. There are 13 residues in the CDR3.

The genes are TRBV2 and TRBJ2-1, with 11 bases lining up with TRBD2. The CDR3 is 13 residues long. Per the germline V gene, CDR1 is SNHLY and CDR2 is FYNNEI. V was pared by 11 bases and J by 9 bases, with 9 bases of the junction left unmatched. CDR3 sequence reads: CASGSGRGGEQFF. In DNA form, the CDR3 reads TGTGCCTCGGGTAGCGGGAGGGGGGGTGAGCAGTTCTTC.

The rearrangement joins TRBV11-3 to TRBJ2-1, with D maybe TRBD2 (6 bases). CDR1 SGHNT and CDR2 YENEEA come from the germline V gene. The V end lost 5 bases, the J end lost 8 bases, and 25 bases lay between the germline ends. This CDR3 region has 17 residues. The CDR3 region has the DNA TGTGCCAGCAGCCCTAGTAGGGCGGGATTGGGCGCGGATGAGCAGTTCTTC. Translated: CASSPSRAGLGADEQFF.

This rearrangement joins TRBV7-9 to TRBJ2-3; D unresolved. There are 16 residues in the CDR3. V lost 1 base and J 3 bases, leaving 14 bases between the germline ends. Germline CDR1 and CDR2: SEHNR and FQNEAQ (reference sequence). CDR3 sequence reads: CASSLVSYVWTDTQYF. The CDR3 nucleotides read TGTGCCAGCAGCTTAGTATCCTACGTCTGGACAGATACGCAGTATTTT.

This clone was recorded only once. This rearrangement joins TRBV27 to TRBJ2-3; a possible D gene is TRBD1 (5 bases). The V end lost 2 bases, the J end lost 6 bases, and 15 bases lay between the germline ends. The CDR3 loop spans 15 amino acids. Germline loops: CDR1 MNHEY, CDR2 SMNVEV (reference sequence). CDR3 region: CASSLVGYAGDTQYF. In nucleotides, the CDR3 is TGTGCCAGCAGTTTAGTGGGGTACGCAGGGGATACGCAGTATTTT.

The chain is built from TRBV6-1 and TRBJ2-7; D is perhaps TRBD1 (6 bases). Germline CDR1 MNHNS, CDR2 SASEGT. The CDR3 sequence is 12 residues long. Trimming took off 5 bases at V and 3 bases at J, with 8 bases between the two ends. CDR3 sequence (DNA): TGTGCCAGCAGTCCCAGGGGCTACGAGCAGTACTTC. Residues: CASSPRGYEQYF.

This chain joins TRBV4-3 and TRBJ2-7; TRBD2 aligns across 7 bases. The germline V gene encodes CDR1 LGHNA and CDR2 YSLEER. The CDR3 loop spans 16 amino acids. The junction had 8 bases not matched to a gene; V was cut back by 1 base and J by 2 bases. The CDR3 DNA is TGCGCCAGCAGCCAAGTTGCGGGAGCGGGAACCTACGAGCAGTACTTC. Its protein is CASSQVAGAGTYEQYF.

The chain combines TRBV9 with TRBJ1-5, with unresolved D. CDR1 is SGDLS and CDR2 is YYNGEE in the germline V gene. The CDR3 extends over 14 amino acids. V shed 0 bases and J shed 7 bases, with 11 bases lying between them. The CDR3 DNA reads TGTGCCAGCAGCGTAGGGGAAGGGAGGCAGCCCCAGCATTTT. Translating gives CASSVGEGRQPQHF.

V usage is TRBV6-5 and J usage is TRBJ1-1, with no clear D. The germline gives CDR1 MNHEY, CDR2 SVGAGI. The CDR3 runs 15 residues. Trimming pared 5 bases from V and 1 base from J, leaving 14 bases between. This CDR3 is CASSPPGGANTEAFF. CDR3 nucleotide sequence: TGTGCCAGCAGTCCCCCCGGCGGCGCGAACACTGAAGCTTTCTTT.

The rearrangement uses TRBV5-1 and TRBJ2-7; unclear D gene. This CDR3 is built from 15 residues. Trimming pared 0 bases from V and 6 bases from J, leaving 16 bases between. The germline CDR1 and CDR2 sequences are SGHRS and YFSETQ. CDR3 protein: CASSLGDSKPTEQYF. The CDR3 DNA follows: TGCGCCAGCAGCTTGGGGGATTCCAAGCCAACCGAGCAGTACTTC.